Listed below are T cell receptor beta chains from one sample, sequenced in a study of siplizumab effects on memory and regulatory T cells. Libraries were prepared by immunoSEQ multiplex PCR; TCRdb keeps only in-frame clonotypes and omits some of them. Of approximately 100,000 clones in the sample, 92% were seen once. Sample: Tregs sorted from blood. The source of these receptors is a human donor in good health. CDR3s include the opening cysteine and the closing phenylalanine or tryptophan. The order of the fields is CDR3 DNA, CDR3 protein, V gene, clone size, D gene, J gene. D genes are given only for firm matches. Clone size is given for some rows only: seen once, a few or many times, or a class if the clone is expanded.

cdr3_nt: TGTGCCAGCAGTGAGCGGACGTACCCTTACAATGAGCAGTTCTTC
cdr3_aa: CASSERTYPYNEQFF
v_call: TRBV6-1
clone_size: NA
d_call: NA
j_call: TRBJ2-1

cdr3_nt: TGTGCCAGCTCAGCCCAGGGACTAGCGGGAGGTCGGGAGACCCAGTACTTC
cdr3_aa: CASSAQGLAGGRETQYF
v_call: TRBV7-9
clone_size: NA
d_call: TRBD2
j_call: TRBJ2-5

cdr3_nt: TGTGCCAGCAGCTTAGGACTAGCGGGAGAGATGGTCACAGATACGCAGTATTTT
cdr3_aa: CASSLGLAGEMVTDTQYF
v_call: TRBV11-2
clone_size: NA
d_call: TRBD2
j_call: TRBJ2-3

cdr3_nt: TGTGCCAGCAGGGACGGACCGGGGACCCTCCACTTT
cdr3_aa: CASRDGPGTLHF
v_call: TRBV2
clone_size: NA
d_call: NA
j_call: TRBJ1-6

cdr3_nt: TGTGCCAGCAGTGAAGCGCAAGGGGTCGGGGGCTACACCTTC
cdr3_aa: CASSEAQGVGGYTF
v_call: TRBV6-1
clone_size: NA
d_call: NA
j_call: TRBJ1-2

cdr3_nt: TGTGCCAGCAGCTTCAAGACTAGCGGGAGGGCCGGTCTAGATACGCAGTATTTT
cdr3_aa: CASSFKTSGRAGLDTQYF
v_call: TRBV7-9
clone_size: once
d_call: TRBD2
j_call: TRBJ2-3

cdr3_nt: TGTGCCGGCAGCTTGATGGGAAGGAACGAGCAGTACTTC
cdr3_aa: CAGSLMGRNEQYF
v_call: TRBV5-8
clone_size: NA
d_call: NA
j_call: TRBJ2-7

cdr3_nt: TGCGCCAGCAGCCACAAATCCAAGACGGGAAAGCGTAACACCGGGGAGCTGTTTTTT
cdr3_aa: CASSHKSKTGKRNTGELFF
v_call: TRBV4-1
clone_size: NA
d_call: NA
j_call: TRBJ2-2

cdr3_nt: TGCGCCAGCTCTACAGATGGAAACACCATATATTTT
cdr3_aa: CASSTDGNTIYF
v_call: TRBV10-1
clone_size: few
d_call: NA
j_call: TRBJ1-3

cdr3_nt: TGTGCCATCAGTGACTCACAGGGGACAGGGGACTCACCCCTCCACTTT
cdr3_aa: CAISDSQGTGDSPLHF
v_call: TRBV10-3
clone_size: NA
d_call: TRBD1
j_call: TRBJ1-6

cdr3_nt: TGTGCCAGCAGTTATGATTTGTTGTGGGCCACTGAAGCTTTCTTT
cdr3_aa: CASSYDLLWATEAFF
v_call: TRBV6-5
clone_size: once
d_call: NA
j_call: TRBJ1-1

cdr3_nt: TGTGCCAGCAGCTCGACAGGGGATACGCAGTATTTT
cdr3_aa: CASSSTGDTQYF
v_call: TRBV6-1
clone_size: NA
d_call: TRBD1
j_call: TRBJ2-3

cdr3_nt: TGTGCCAGCAGCCGGGACACCTTCGAAGCTTTCTTT
cdr3_aa: CASSRDTFEAFF
v_call: TRBV5-6
clone_size: NA
d_call: NA
j_call: TRBJ1-1

cdr3_nt: TGTGCCAGCAGTATTGGGACAGCAGTTAACACTGAAGCTTTCTTT
cdr3_aa: CASSIGTAVNTEAFF
v_call: TRBV6-6
clone_size: NA
d_call: TRBD1
j_call: TRBJ1-1

cdr3_nt: TGTGCCAGCAGCCCCCCCGGGACAGTCCCGACCTACGAGCAGTACTTC
cdr3_aa: CASSPPGTVPTYEQYF
v_call: TRBV11-2
clone_size: NA
d_call: TRBD1
j_call: TRBJ2-7

cdr3_nt: TGTGCCTCCCCGACAGGGGCAACTAATGAAAAACTGTTTTTT
cdr3_aa: CASPTGATNEKLFF
v_call: TRBV30
clone_size: NA
d_call: TRBD1
j_call: TRBJ1-4

cdr3_nt: TGTGCCAGTAGTATAATGTGGAAAGAGACCCAGTACTTC
cdr3_aa: CASSIMWKETQYF
v_call: TRBV19
clone_size: NA
d_call: NA
j_call: TRBJ2-5

cdr3_nt: TGTGCCAGCAGCTTCATAGGACAGGGCCCCCTTGGCTACACCTTC
cdr3_aa: CASSFIGQGPLGYTF
v_call: TRBV5-6
clone_size: NA
d_call: TRBD1
j_call: TRBJ1-2